This T cell receptor beta chain was profiled in a study of response to subunit inactivated influenza vaccine. TCRdb reprocessed the RT-PCR reads via MiXCR and lists one record per CDR3 protein. The sample has over 650,000 distinct CDR3 sequences, 18% seen once. CDR3 size: 14 residues. Per the germline V gene, CDR1 is MRHNA and CDR2 is SNTAGT. Trimming pared 0 bases from V and 6 bases from J, leaving 8 bases between. This clonotype was seen more than once but under ten times. Specimen: PBMCs from blood, collected more than 4 days after vaccination. This sequence was found in a man aged 50-59 years who received an inactivated influenza vaccine. The chain carries TRBV6-4 and TRBJ2-2; maybe TRBD1 (5 bases). The CDR3 here is CASSDSRVAGELFF. The CDR3 DNA is TGTGCCAGCAGTGACTCCAGGGTGGCCGGGGAGCTGTTTTTT.